The TCR beta chain described here comes from a study of T cell changes during pregnancy in multiple sclerosis. Sequencing was performed with immunoSEQ multiplex PCR; in TCRdb, only in-frame clones are kept and a portion is missing. The sample has under 110,000 clones; 91% are singletons. Germline CDR1 and CDR2: SGHTA and FQGNSA. Trimming took 0 bases from V and 2 from J, leaving 4 bases between them. This CDR3 comprises 13 residues. Concerning this clone: The sample carries other DNA sequences with the same CDR3.

The chain combines TRBV7-2 with TRBJ2-5, with no clear D. The receptor comes from a female donor with multiple sclerosis, enrolled in a pregnancy study. Material: peripheral blood, obtained before pregnancy. The CDR3 DNA reads TGTGCCAGCAGCTTAGCGCGGCAAGAGACCCAGTACTTC. Translating it yields CASSLARQETQYF.